These 5 T cell receptor beta chains were sequenced from one sample in a study of T cell repertoires in cytomegalovirus infection. TCRdb passed the reads through MiXCR, listing each CDR3 protein once. The table includes about 680,000 distinct CDR3 sequences, 20% to 25% detected once. Sequenced input: CD8+ T cells from PBMCs. These receptors all stem from a human donor in good health (CMV status not recorded). Some clones in this sample may be carry-over from other donors' samples.

About this clonotype: An end of the junction differs from the germline gene, which may be a read error. The genes are TRBV6-8 and TRBJ1-1, with D perhaps TRBD1 (5 bases). Germline values: CDR1 MNHGY, CDR2 SAAAGT. The CDR3 loop spans 13 amino acids. The CDR3 is CANSYRDGRGAFF. The CDR3 DNA follows: TGTGCCAACAGTTACCGGGACGGCCGAGGAGCTTTCTTT.

This clonotype was seen only a few times. The gene calls are TRBV28 and TRBJ2-3, with 8 positions matching TRBD2. The CDR3 sequence is 16 residues long. V was clipped by 5 bases and J by 2 bases; unmatched bases: 9. Germline CDR1 MDHEN, CDR2 SYDVKM. The CDR3 sequence is CASSSYGTRITDTQYF. The CDR3 coding sequence is TGTGCCAGCAGTAGCTACGGGACTAGGATCACAGATACGCAGTATTTT.

This clonotype appeared many times. The chain has TRBV11-1 and TRBJ2-5, with a possible D match to TRBD1 (6 bases). CDR3 length: 13 residues. V was pared by 9 bases and J by 1 base, with 12 bases between. Per the germline V gene, CDR1 is SGHAT and CDR2 is FQDESV (reference sequence). CDR3 region: CARGTGIQETQYF. CDR3 nucleotide sequence: TGTGCCAGGGGAACAGGGATCCAAGAGACCCAGTACTTC.

The V call is TRBV12-3 or TRBV12-4, the J call TRBJ1-2; D uncertain. The CDR3 runs to 18 residues. Trimming took 3 bases from V and 4 from J, leaving 24 bases between them. CDR3 residues: CASSFVLRPQPSPYGYTF. The DNA for the CDR3 is TGTGCCAGCAGTTTTGTCCTTCGGCCTCAGCCTAGCCCCTATGGCTACACCTTC.

This clonotype was seen only a few times. This rearrangement joins TRBV5-4 to TRBJ2-7; maybe TRBD1 (6 bases). Trimming left V 3 bases short and J 0 bases short, with 7 bases between. The CDR3 spans 13 residues. CDR1 SGHNT and CDR2 YYREEE come from the germline V gene (reference sequence). CDR3 in DNA: TGTGCCAGCAGCTGGGACATCTCCTACGAGCAGTACGTC. Protein: CASSWDISYEQYV.